Presented here are 25 T cell receptor beta chains from one specimen sequenced in a study of T cells in Graves' hyperthyroidism and ophthalmopathy. TCR beta CDR3 sequences were amplified from RNA transcripts. First-round RT-PCR with HTBI primers amplified the TCR CDR3 region. One entry per CDR3 protein results from TCRdb running MiXCR on the multiplex PCR reads. The repertoire includes more than 75,000 distinct CDR3 sequences, over 50% of them detected once, and about 25% sits in the top ten. Sequenced: blood. Receptor source: a woman in her 40s with Graves' hyperthyroidism.

V usage is TRBV29-1 and J usage is TRBJ2-7, with 9 positions matching TRBD1. V was clipped by 6 bases and J by 8 bases; unmatched bases: 8. The CDR3 loop spans 12 amino acids. Germline V gene lookup returns CDR1 SQVTM and CDR2 ANQGSEA. CDR3 in amino acids: CSVRTGEWKQYF. In DNA, the CDR3 is TGCAGCGTGAGGACAGGGGAATGGAAGCAGTACTTC.

In its sample, this clonotype was seen many times. A read error may produce the germline difference seen at one junction end. The rearrangement links TRBV12-3 or TRBV12-4 to TRBJ2-3; 10 bases agree with TRBD2. The CDR3 sequence is 15 residues long. CDR3 protein: CASSLAGAYADTQYF. The CDR3 coding sequence is TGTGCCAGCAGTCTAGCGGGAGCTTACGCAGATACGCAGTATTTT.

The V call is TRBV29-1, the J call TRBJ2-7; maybe TRBD1 (5 bases). The CDR3 is 11 amino acids. The V end lost 6 bases, the J end lost 2 bases, and 8 bases lay between the germline ends. CDR1 and CDR2 from the germline V gene are SQVTM and ANQGSEA. The CDR3 coding sequence is TGCAGCGTACAGGTTCCCTACGAGCAGTACTTC. Its translation: CSVQVPYEQYF.

The chain recombines TRBV4-2 with TRBJ2-2, with 12 bases lining up with TRBD2. Unmatched junction bases numbered 0, after V lost 1 base and J lost 6 bases. This CDR3 spans 15 amino acids. Germline assignment: CDR1 LGHNA and CDR2 YNFKEQ. The CDR3 DNA is TGTGCCAGCAGCCAAGCTAGCGGGAGGGCCGGGGAGCTGTTTTTT. This codes for CASSQASGRAGELFF.

At least ten counts were recorded for this clonotype. The chain is built from TRBV7-8 and TRBJ1-2; TRBD1 agrees at 8 bases. V was pared by 0 bases and J by 8 bases, with 14 bases of the junction left unmatched. This CDR3 is 17 amino acids long. Looked up from germline, CDR1 is SGHVS and CDR2 is FQNEAQ. CDR3 amino acids: CASSLAGQGVGGRGYTF. CDR3 in DNA: TGTGCCAGCAGCTTAGCCGGACAGGGCGTAGGTGGTCGCGGCTACACCTTC. Complete variable domain (other parts from reference TRBV7-8 and TRBJ1-2): GAGVSQSPRYKVAKRGQDVALRCDPISGHVSLFWYQQALGQGPEFLTYFQNEAQLDKSGLPSDRFFAERPEGSVSTLKIQRTQQEDSAVYLCASSLAGQGVGGRGYTFGSGTRLTVV.

This sequence joins TRBV19 and TRBJ1-4; possibly TRBD1 for D (5 bases). V was shortened by 6 bases and J by 8 bases, with 10 bases between the two germline ends. Germline V gene sequence: CDR1 LNHDA, CDR2 SQIVND (reference sequence). This CDR3 spans 12 amino acids. The CDR3 loop reads CASRRSGEKLFF. CDR3 DNA sequence: TGTGCCAGTAGACGGTCAGGGGAAAAACTGTTTTTT.

This clonotype appeared many times. This chain connects TRBV29-1 to TRBJ2-6; D remains unclear. The CDR3 totals 15 residues. Germline V gene data show CDR1 as SQVTM and CDR2 as ANQGSEA. Trimming took off 6 bases at V and 1 base at J, with 13 bases between the two ends. The CDR3 sequence: CSVATARSGANVLTF. For the CDR3, the DNA is TGCAGCGTCGCGACCGCCCGGTCTGGGGCCAACGTCCTGACTTTC.

V usage is TRBV7-3 and J usage is TRBJ1-4; no clear D gene. CDR1 SGHTA and CDR2 FQGTGA come from the germline V gene. Trimming shortened V by 6 bases and J by 8 bases, and 10 bases separated the two germline ends. The length of the CDR3 is 12 residues. The CDR3 loop reads CASRGEGEKLFF. The CDR3 DNA is TGTGCCAGCAGAGGTGAAGGGGAAAAACTGTTTTTT.

The J gene is TRBJ2-2, the V gene TRBV7-9, with D possibly TRBD2 on 6 matching bases. V was cut by 5 bases and J by 1 base, with 14 bases left in between. The V gene's germline CDR1 is SEHNR and CDR2 FQNEAQ (reference sequence). The CDR3 spans 16 residues. The CDR3 sequence is CASSRTAGMNTGELFF. As DNA, the CDR3 is TGTGCCAGCAGCCGTACGGCGGGGATGAACACCGGGGAGCTGTTTTTT.

This clonotype was observed at least ten times. The chain uses TRBV2 and TRBJ1-4; 11 bases are shared with TRBD1. Germline loops: CDR1 SNHLY, CDR2 FYNNEI. CDR3 length: 15 amino acids. The ends lost 5 bases at V and 7 bases at J; junction bases unmatched: 6. In nucleotides, the CDR3 is TGTGCCAGCAGTCACGGGACAGGGGGAAGTGAAAAACTGTTTTTT. Its protein is CASSHGTGGSEKLFF.

V and J are TRBV20-1 and TRBJ1-1; unclear D gene. In germline, CDR1 is DFQATT, CDR2 SNEGSKA (reference sequence). This CDR3 contains 11 residues. CDR3 amino acids: CRSARNTEAFF. In DNA, the CDR3 is TGCAGGAGTGCGAGGAACACTGAAGCTTTCTTT.

By frequency in the sample, this clonotype is medium-sized (0.01 to 0.1%). V gene TRBV7-8 combines with J gene TRBJ1-2; D is possibly TRBD1 (6 bases). Between the trimmed V and J ends, which lost 2 bases and 8 bases, there was a span of 15 bases. Germline V gene lookup returns CDR1 SGHVS and CDR2 FQNEAQ. CDR3 length equals 14 residues. The CDR3 is CASSLTFRTDGYTF. The DNA for the CDR3 is TGTGCCAGCAGCTTAACCTTCAGGACAGACGGCTACACCTTC.

This clonotype was observed once. This chain connects TRBV7-9 to TRBJ2-5, with D tentatively TRBD1 (6 bases). Between the trimmed V and J ends, which lost 6 bases and 1 base, there was a span of 12 bases. Germline-derived CDR1 and CDR2 are SEHNR and FQNEAQ (reference sequence). This CDR3 is 14 amino acids long. DNA of the CDR3: TGTGCCAGCAGTATACAGGGCGGCCAAGAGACCCAGTACTTC. It translates to CASSIQGGQETQYF.

The chain links TRBV29-1 to TRBJ2-5, with 10 bases aligning to TRBD2. The CDR3 spans 14 residues. CDR1 and CDR2 from the germline V gene are SQVTM and ANQGSEA. The ends lost 3 bases at V and 5 bases at J; junction bases unmatched: 6. The CDR3 DNA reads as TGCAGCGTTGACGGCGCTAGCGGGAGTGAGACCCAGTACTTC. Amino acids: CSVDGASGSETQYF. Variable domain in full (rest from reference TRBV29-1 and TRBJ2-5): SAVISQKPSRDICQRGTSLTIQCQVDSQVTMMFWYRQQPGQSLTLIATANQGSEATYESGFVIDKFPISRPNLTFSTLTVSNMSPEDSSIYLCSVDGASGSETQYFGPGTRLLVL.

This clonotype was detected ten times or more. This chain connects TRBV12-3 or TRBV12-4 to TRBJ1-2; 7 bases map to TRBD1. CDR3 length: 13 amino acids. Trimming cost V 6 bases and J 3 bases; bases outside gene matches: 4. DNA of the CDR3: TGTGCCAGCAGCTTTGACAGGGACTATGGCTACACCTTC. The encoded protein is CASSFDRDYGYTF.

The table lists this clonotype with a few counts. CDR3 nucleotide sequence: TGTGCCAGCAAAGGGGGGTTCGGGGCCGATAGCAATCAGCCCCAGCATTTT. Its protein product is CASKGGFGADSNQPQHF. This chain links TRBV13 with TRBJ1-5; D is possibly TRBD1 (6 bases). The CDR3 covers 17 residues. Germline V lookup: CDR1 PRHDT, CDR2 FYEKMQ (reference sequence). V gave up 7 bases and J gave up 0 bases, with 19 bases separating them.

This clonotype occurred many times. J is TRBJ2-1 and V is TRBV7-9, with D uncertain. V was trimmed by 1 base and J by 1 base, leaving 5 bases between them. This CDR3 region has 14 residues. Germline V gives CDR1 SEHNR, CDR2 FQNEAQ (reference sequence). The CDR3, as DNA: TGTGCCAGCAGCTTAGTGGGTTCCTACAATGAGCAGTTCTTC. This codes for CASSLVGSYNEQFF.

This clonotype was observed many times. The rearrangement joins TRBV6-6 to TRBJ1-5; 7 bases align to TRBD1. This CDR3 contains 15 residues. V dropped 2 bases and J dropped 8; count of bases not matched to a gene: 9. Germline V lookup: CDR1 MNHNY, CDR2 SVGAGI (reference sequence). The CDR3 sequence is CASSYRRQGREPQHF. The CDR3 DNA sequence: TGTGCCAGCAGTTACCGAAGACAGGGCCGAGAGCCCCAGCATTTT.

The sample holds a few counts of this clonotype. The J gene is TRBJ2-7, the V gene TRBV5-4; 9 bases align to TRBD1. The CDR3 length is 15 residues. Germline V gene lookup returns CDR1 SGHNT and CDR2 YYREEE (reference sequence). Trimming took 3 bases from V and 5 from J; bases not matched to a gene: 9. The CDR3 DNA reads TGTGCCAGCAGCTCCGGGACAGGGTTCGATGACGAGCAGTACTTC. As protein: CASSSGTGFDDEQYF.

This clonotype was counted only a few times. The chain is built from TRBV11-2 and TRBJ2-3; D remains unclear. Trimming shortened V by 6 bases and J by 1 base, and 8 bases separated the two germline ends. The CDR3 loop spans 13 amino acids. CDR1 and CDR2 from the germline V gene are SGHAT and FQNNGV. The CDR3 here is CASSFGGTDTQYF. DNA of the CDR3: TGTGCCAGCAGTTTTGGGGGCACAGATACGCAGTATTTT.

Notes on this clonotype: Mismatch with germline at one junction end may stem from a read error. The chain combines TRBV2 with TRBJ1-1, with D unresolved. This CDR3 is 11 amino acids long. The germline CDR1 and CDR2 sequences are SNHLY and FYNNEI. CDR3 in amino acids: CASKMNTEALF. Written as DNA, the CDR3 is TGTGCCAGCAAAATGAACACTGAAGCTCTGTTT.

This clonotype was picked up many times. The chain employs TRBV7-3 and TRBJ2-2, with 9 bases lining up with TRBD2. From germline, CDR1 is SGHTA and CDR2 FQGTGA. The CDR3 loop spans 15 amino acids. V lost 5 bases, J lost 7 bases, and 8 bases stayed unmatched. The CDR3 loop is CASSDAGGAGGELFF. The CDR3 coding sequence is TGTGCCAGCAGCGACGCGGGGGGGGCTGGCGGGGAGCTGTTTTTT.

There are a few counts of this clonotype. No conserved phenylalanine or tryptophan ends this CDR3, so it is likely a read error. Here the CDR3 DNA reads TGTGCCAGCAGCCAAGATCCGGGACAGGGATTTCATGGCTACACCCTC. Translating gives CASSQDPGQGFHGYTL. The chain has TRBV7-2 and TRBJ1-2, with 9 bases aligning to TRBD1. The V and J ends lost 5 bases and 6 bases, in that order; junction bases with no gene match: 13. The CDR3 spans 16 residues. Germline V gene data show CDR1 as SGHTA and CDR2 as FQGNSA.

This clonotype was counted between two and nine times. A junction end diverges from the germline sequence, so it may reflect a read error. The chain links TRBV4-1 to TRBJ1-3, with D unresolved. The CDR3 is 13 amino acids. Germline CDR1 is MGHRA and CDR2 is YSYEKL. The CDR3 reads CANSQDVGNTIYF. The DNA of the CDR3 is TGCGCCAACAGCCAAGATGTTGGAAACACCATATATTTT.

The V gene is TRBV30, the J gene TRBJ2-7; D not resolved. This CDR3 contains 14 residues. The V gene's germline CDR1 is GTSNPN and CDR2 SVGIG (reference sequence). Trimming pared 6 bases from V and 2 bases from J, leaving 17 bases between. The CDR3 nucleotides are TGTGCCTGTACCCGACGGAACCAAGCCTACGAGCAGTACTTC. This translates into CACTRRNQAYEQYF.